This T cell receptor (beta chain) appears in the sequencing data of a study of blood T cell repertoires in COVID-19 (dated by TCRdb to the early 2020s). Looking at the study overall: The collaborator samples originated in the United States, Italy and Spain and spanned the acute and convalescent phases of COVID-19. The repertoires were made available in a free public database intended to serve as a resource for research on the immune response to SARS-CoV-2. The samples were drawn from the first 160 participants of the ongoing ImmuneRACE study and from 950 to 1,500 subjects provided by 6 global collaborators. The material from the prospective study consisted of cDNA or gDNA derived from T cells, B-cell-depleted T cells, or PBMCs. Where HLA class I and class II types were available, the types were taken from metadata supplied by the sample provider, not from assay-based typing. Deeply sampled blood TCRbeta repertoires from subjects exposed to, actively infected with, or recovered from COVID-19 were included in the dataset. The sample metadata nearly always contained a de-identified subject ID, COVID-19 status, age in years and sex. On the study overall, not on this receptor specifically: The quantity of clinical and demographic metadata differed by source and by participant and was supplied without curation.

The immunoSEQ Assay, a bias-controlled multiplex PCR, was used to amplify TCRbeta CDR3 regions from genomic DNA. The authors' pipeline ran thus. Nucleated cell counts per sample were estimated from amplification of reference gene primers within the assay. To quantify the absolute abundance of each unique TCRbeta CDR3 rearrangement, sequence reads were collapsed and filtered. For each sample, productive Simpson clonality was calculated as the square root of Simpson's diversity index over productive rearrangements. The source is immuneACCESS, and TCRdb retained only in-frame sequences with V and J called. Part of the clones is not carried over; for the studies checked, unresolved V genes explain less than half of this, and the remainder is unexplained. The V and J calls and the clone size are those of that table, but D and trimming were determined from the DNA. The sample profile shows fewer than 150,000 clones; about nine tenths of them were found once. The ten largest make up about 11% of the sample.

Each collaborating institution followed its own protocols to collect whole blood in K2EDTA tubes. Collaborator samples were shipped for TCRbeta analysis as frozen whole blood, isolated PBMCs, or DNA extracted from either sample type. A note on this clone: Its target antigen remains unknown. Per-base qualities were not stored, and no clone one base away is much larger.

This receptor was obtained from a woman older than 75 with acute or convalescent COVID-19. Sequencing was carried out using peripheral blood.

The DNA is TGTGCCAGCAGTTACTCGTCCAGGGGATATGGCTACACCTTC. Its amino acids are CASSYSSRGYGYTF. The chain is encoded by TRBV6-5 joined to TRBJ1-2; the D gene is perhaps TRBD1, on 6 matching bases. The CDR3 measures 14 amino acids from cysteine to phenylalanine. Only the CDR3 portion is preserved as DNA: 42 bases, with reading frame beginning at the first base. CDR1 MNHEY and CDR2 SVGAGI were looked up in the germline V gene. V and J lose 0 bases and 5 bases, and a span of 10 bases separates them.